The source of this T cell receptor beta chain is a study of technical replicates of blood from several donors (TCRdb year 2017). From cysteine to phenylalanine, the CDR3 is 13 amino acids long. The kept DNA is CDR3 alone, 39 bases in frame from the first base. From the germline V gene, CDR1 is SGHDN and CDR2 is FVKESK. V loses 1 base, J loses 7 bases, and the germline ends lie 10 bases apart. Libraries were prepared through the immunoSEQ multiplex PCR assay. The table comes from immuneACCESS by way of TCRdb, which keeps in-frame sequences with V and J called. Part of the clones is missing from these tables; in studies checked, under half for an unresolved V gene and the rest for unknown reasons. Recorded for this sample are approximately 82,000 clones; over 80% of them occurred a single time. Approximately 0.28% of the sample rests with the top ten. With respect to this clone: What this receptor recognizes is not known. No base quality information exists; no much larger clone differs at one position.

The chain is made from TRBV14 and TRBJ1-2; the D gene is perhaps TRBD1, from 6 matching bases. This receptor was taken from a human donor in good health. The sample consisted of T cells isolated from PBMCs. The encoded CDR3 is CASSQGGGAGYTF. The DNA reads TGTGCCAGCAGCCAAGGAGGGGGGGCTGGCTACACCTTC.